The sequence of this T cell receptor (beta chain) was determined in a study of T cell responses to AZD1222 COVID-19 vaccine. General study results and limits: Spike-specific TCR breadth rose after two AZD1222 doses, and depth rose as well.

Investigators merged groups given second doses at roughly 4 or roughly 12 weeks. Profiled with immunoSEQ multiplex PCR; TCRdb holds only in-frame clones, not every one. Altogether roughly 100,000 clones are present, 85% to 90% being singletons, with the ten largest covering 44%. V was pared by 5 bases and J by 3 bases, with 13 bases between. In germline, CDR1 is MDHEN, CDR2 SYDVKM. CDR3 size: 14 residues. As for this clone: The antigen remains unidentified.

Sequences were derived from peripheral blood, sampled 28 days after the second AZD1222 dose. This sequence was found in an adult who received the AZD1222 COVID-19 vaccine. V and J are TRBV28 and TRBJ2-5; D is possibly TRBD1 (5 bases). The CDR3 bases are TGTGCCAGCAGTCCACTGACAGATGAAGAGACCCAGTACTTC. Translating it yields CASSPLTDEETQYF.